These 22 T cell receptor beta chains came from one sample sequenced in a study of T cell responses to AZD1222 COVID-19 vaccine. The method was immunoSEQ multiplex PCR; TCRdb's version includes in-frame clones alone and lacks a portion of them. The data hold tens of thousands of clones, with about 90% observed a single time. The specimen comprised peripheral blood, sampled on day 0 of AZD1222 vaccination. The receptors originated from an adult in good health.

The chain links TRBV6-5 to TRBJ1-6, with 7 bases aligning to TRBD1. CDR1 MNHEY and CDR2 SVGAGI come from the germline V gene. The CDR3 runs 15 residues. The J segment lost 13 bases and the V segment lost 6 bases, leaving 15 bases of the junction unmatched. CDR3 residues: CASSLATGRPGPLHF. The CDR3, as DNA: TGTGCCAGCAGCCTCGCGACAGGGCGCCCAGGGCCCCTCCACTTT.

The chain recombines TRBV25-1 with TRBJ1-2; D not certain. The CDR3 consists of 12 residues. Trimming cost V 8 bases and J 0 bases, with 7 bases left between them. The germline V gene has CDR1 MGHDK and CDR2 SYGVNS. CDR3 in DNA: TGTGCCAGCCGGGGTTCTAACTATGGCTACACCTTC. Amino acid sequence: CASRGSNYGYTF.

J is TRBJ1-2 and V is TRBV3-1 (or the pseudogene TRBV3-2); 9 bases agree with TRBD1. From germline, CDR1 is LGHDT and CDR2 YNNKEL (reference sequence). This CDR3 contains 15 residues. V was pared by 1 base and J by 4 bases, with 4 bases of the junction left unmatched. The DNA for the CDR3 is TGTGCCAGCAGCCAAGCCCCGACAGGGGGCTATGGCTACACCTTC. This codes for CASSQAPTGGYGYTF.

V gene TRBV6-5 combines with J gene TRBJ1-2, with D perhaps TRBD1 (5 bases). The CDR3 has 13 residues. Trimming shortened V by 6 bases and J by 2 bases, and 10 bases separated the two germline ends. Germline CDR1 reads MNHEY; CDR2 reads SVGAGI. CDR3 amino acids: CASSQTANYGYTF. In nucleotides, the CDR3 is TGTGCCAGCAGCCAGACAGCGAACTATGGCTACACCTTC.

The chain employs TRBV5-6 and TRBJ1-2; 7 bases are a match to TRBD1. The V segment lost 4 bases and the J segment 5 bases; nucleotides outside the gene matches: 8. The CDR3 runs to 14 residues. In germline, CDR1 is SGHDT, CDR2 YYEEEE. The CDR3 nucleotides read TGTGCCAGCAGCCGCCCGACAGGGATGTATGGCTACACCTTC. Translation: CASSRPTGMYGYTF.

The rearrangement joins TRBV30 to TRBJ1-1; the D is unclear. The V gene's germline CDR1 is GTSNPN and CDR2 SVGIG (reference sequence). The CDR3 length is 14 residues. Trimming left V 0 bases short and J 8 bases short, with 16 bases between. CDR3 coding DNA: TGTGCCTGGAGTGTGGCCCTAAGGAGGGCCGAAGCTTTCTTT. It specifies CAWSVALRRAEAFF.

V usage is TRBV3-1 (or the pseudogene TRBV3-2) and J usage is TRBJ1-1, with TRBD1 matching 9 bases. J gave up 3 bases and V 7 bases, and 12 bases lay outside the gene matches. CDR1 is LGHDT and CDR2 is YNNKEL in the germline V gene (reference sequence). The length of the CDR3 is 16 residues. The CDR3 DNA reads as TGTGCCAGCACGCCCTACAGGGGGCTAGAGGACACTGAAGCTTTCTTT. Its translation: CASTPYRGLEDTEAFF.

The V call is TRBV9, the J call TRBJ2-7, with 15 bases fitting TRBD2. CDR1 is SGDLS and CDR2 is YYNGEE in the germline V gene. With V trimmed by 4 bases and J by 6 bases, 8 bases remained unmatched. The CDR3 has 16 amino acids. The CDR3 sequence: CASSPGLAGGLGEQYF. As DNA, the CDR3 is TGTGCCAGCAGCCCGGGACTAGCGGGGGGCCTGGGCGAGCAGTACTTC. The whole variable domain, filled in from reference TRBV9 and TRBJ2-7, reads DSGVTQTPKHLITATGQRVTLRCSPRSGDLSVYWYQQSLDQGLQFLIQYYNGEERAKGNILERFSAQQFPDLHSELNLSSLELGDSALYFCASSPGLAGGLGEQYFGPGTRLTVT.

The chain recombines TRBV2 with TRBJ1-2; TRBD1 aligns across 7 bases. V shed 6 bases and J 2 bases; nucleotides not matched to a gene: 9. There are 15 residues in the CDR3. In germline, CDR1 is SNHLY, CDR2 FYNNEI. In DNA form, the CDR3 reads TGTGCCAGCAGCAAACAAGGACAGGTCAACTATGGCTACACCTTC. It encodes CASSKQGQVNYGYTF.

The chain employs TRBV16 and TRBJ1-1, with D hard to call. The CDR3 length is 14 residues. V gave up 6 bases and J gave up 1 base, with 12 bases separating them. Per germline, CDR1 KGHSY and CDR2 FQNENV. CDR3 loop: CASSTQPANTEAFF. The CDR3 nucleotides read TGTGCCAGCAGTACCCAACCAGCGAACACTGAAGCTTTCTTT.

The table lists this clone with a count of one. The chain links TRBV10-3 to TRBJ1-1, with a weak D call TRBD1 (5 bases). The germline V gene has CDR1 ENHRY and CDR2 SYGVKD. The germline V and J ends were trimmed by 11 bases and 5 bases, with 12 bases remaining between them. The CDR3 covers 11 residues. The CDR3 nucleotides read TGTGCCGCAGGAGGGGTGACTGAAGCTTTCTTT. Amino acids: CAAGGVTEAFF.

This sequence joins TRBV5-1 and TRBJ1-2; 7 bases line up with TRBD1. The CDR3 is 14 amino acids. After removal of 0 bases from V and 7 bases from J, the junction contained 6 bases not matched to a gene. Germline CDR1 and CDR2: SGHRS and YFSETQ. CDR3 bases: TGCGCCAGCAGCTTGGGAGACAGGGTTTTTGGCTACACCTTC. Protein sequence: CASSLGDRVFGYTF.

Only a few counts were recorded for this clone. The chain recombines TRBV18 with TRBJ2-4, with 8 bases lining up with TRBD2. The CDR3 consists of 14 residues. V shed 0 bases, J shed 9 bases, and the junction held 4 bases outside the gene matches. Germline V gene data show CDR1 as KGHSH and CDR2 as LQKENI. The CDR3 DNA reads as TGTGCCAGCTCACCACCGTTGGCGGGAGGCATTCAGTACTTC. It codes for CASSPPLAGGIQYF. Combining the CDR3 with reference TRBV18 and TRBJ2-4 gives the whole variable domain NAGVMQNPRHLVRRRGQEARLRCSPMKGHSHVYWYRQLPEEGLKFMVYLQKENIIDESGMPKERFSAEFPKEGPSILRIQQVVRGDSAAYFCASSPPLAGGIQYFGAGTRLSVL.

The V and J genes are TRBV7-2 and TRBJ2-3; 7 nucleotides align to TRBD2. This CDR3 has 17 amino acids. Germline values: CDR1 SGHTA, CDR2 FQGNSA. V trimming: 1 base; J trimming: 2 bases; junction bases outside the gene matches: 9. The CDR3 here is CASSLGGGGGITDTQYF. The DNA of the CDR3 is TGTGCCAGCAGCTTAGGGGGCGGGGGAGGTATCACAGATACGCAGTATTTT. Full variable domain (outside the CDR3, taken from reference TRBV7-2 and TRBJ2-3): GAGVSQSPSNKVTEKGKDVELRCDPISGHTALYWYRQSLGQGLEFLIYFQGNSAPDKSGLPSDRFSAERTGGSVSTLTIQRTQQEDSAVYLCASSLGGGGGITDTQYFGPGTRLTVL.

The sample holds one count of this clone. The CDR3 sequence is CASSPQDSDQPQHF. The CDR3 coding sequence is TGTGCCAGCAGTCCTCAGGACAGCGATCAGCCCCAGCATTTT. The chain couples TRBV6-6 to TRBJ1-5; perhaps TRBD1 as D (6 bases). V shed 5 bases and J shed 5 bases, with 13 bases lying between them. The CDR3 is made up of 14 amino acids. Germline CDR1 and CDR2: MNHNY and SVGAGI (reference sequence).

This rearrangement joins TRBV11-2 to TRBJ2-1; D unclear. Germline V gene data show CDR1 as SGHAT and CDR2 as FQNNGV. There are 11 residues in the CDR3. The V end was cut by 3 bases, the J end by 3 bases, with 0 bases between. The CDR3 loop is CASSFYNEQFF. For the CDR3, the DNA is TGTGCCAGCAGCTTCTACAATGAGCAGTTCTTC.

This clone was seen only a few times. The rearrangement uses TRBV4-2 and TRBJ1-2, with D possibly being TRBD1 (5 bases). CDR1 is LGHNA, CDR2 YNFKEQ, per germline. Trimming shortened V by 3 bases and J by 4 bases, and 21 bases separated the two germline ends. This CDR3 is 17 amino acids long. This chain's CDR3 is CASSQRPQNQGAYGYTF. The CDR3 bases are TGTGCCAGCAGCCAGAGACCCCAGAATCAGGGCGCCTATGGCTACACCTTC.

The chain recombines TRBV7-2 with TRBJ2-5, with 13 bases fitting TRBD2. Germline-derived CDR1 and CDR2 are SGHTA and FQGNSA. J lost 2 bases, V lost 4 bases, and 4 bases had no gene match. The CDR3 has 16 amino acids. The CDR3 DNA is TGTGCCAGCAGCTCGGGACTAGCGGGACCGCAAGAGACCCAGTACTTC. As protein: CASSSGLAGPQETQYF.

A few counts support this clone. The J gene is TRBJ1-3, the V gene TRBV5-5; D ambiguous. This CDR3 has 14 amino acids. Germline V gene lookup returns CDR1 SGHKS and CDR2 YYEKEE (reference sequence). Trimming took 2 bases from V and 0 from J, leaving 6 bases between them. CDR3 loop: CASSFGPSGNTIYF. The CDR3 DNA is TGTGCCAGCAGCTTCGGCCCCTCTGGAAACACCATATATTTT.

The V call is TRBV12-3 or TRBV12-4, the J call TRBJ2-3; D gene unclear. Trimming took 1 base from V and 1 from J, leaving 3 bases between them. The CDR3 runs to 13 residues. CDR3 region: CASSLDRTDTQYF. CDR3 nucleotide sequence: TGTGCCAGCAGTTTAGACCGCACAGATACGCAGTATTTT.

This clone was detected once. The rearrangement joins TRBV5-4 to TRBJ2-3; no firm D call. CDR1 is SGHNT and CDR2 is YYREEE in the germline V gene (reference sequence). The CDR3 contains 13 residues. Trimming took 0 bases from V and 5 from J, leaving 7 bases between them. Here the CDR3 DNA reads TGTGCCAGCAGCTTGGATGGCGTAGATACGCAGTATTTT. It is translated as CASSLDGVDTQYF.

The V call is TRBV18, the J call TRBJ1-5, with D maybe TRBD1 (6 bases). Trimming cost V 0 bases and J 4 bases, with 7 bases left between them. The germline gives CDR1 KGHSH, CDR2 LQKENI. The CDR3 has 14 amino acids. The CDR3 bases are TGTGCCAGCTCACCACCCGGGACAAATCAGCCCCAGCATTTT. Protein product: CASSPPGTNQPQHF.